The 26 T cell receptor beta chains reported below all come from one sample, sequenced in a study of blood T cell repertoires in COVID-19. Sequencing was performed with immunoSEQ multiplex PCR; in TCRdb, only in-frame clones are kept and a portion is missing. This table has fewer than 90,000 clones, 70% to 90% appearing once. What was sequenced was peripheral blood. These receptors originate from a man younger than 40 with acute or convalescent COVID-19.

The chain links TRBV23-1 to TRBJ1-5; the match to TRBD1 covers 7 bases. TRBV23-1 qualifies as an ORF whose function is uncertain. V lost 6 bases, J lost 0 bases, and 5 bases stayed unmatched. CDR3 length equals 15 residues. This CDR3 reads CASRGDRVSNQPQHF. The CDR3 nucleotides read TGCGCCAGCAGGGGCGACAGGGTTAGCAATCAGCCCCAGCATTTT.

V gene TRBV7-2 combines with J gene TRBJ1-5; D unclear. The CDR3 loop spans 12 amino acids. The germline V gene has CDR1 SGHTA and CDR2 FQGNSA. V lost 1 base, J lost 9 bases, and 7 bases lay in between. The DNA of the CDR3 is TGTGCCAGCAGCTTAGAGGCGGGGCCCCAGCATTTT. It yields the protein CASSLEAGPQHF.

In DNA form, the CDR3 reads TGTGCCTGGACCCACGGTATGAACACTGAAGCTTTCTTT. It specifies CAWTHGMNTEAFF. The genes are TRBV30 and TRBJ1-1; no clear D gene. Trimming pared 4 bases from V and 0 bases from J, leaving 9 bases between. The CDR3 sequence is 13 residues long. The V gene's germline CDR1 is GTSNPN and CDR2 SVGIG (reference sequence). Full variable domain (rest looked up from reference TRBV30 and TRBJ1-1): SQTIHQWPATLVQPVGSPLSLECTVEGTSNPNLYWYRQAAGRGLQLLFYSVGIGQISSEVPQNLSASRPQDRQFILSSKKLLLSDSGFYLCAWTHGMNTEAFFGQGTRLTVV.

The V call is TRBV9, the J call TRBJ2-1; perhaps TRBD1 as D (6 bases). CDR3 size: 16 residues. CDR1 and CDR2 (germline): SGDLS, YYNGEE. V was trimmed by 3 bases and J by 3 bases, leaving 16 bases between them. The CDR3 spells CASSAGLQGNYNEQFF. The CDR3, as DNA: TGTGCCAGCAGCGCCGGGTTACAGGGAAACTACAATGAGCAGTTCTTC.

This chain connects TRBV6-6 to TRBJ1-1; D remains ambiguous. The germline V and J ends were trimmed by 2 bases and 6 bases, with 13 bases remaining between them. This CDR3 has 14 amino acids. Germline CDR1 MNHNY, CDR2 SVGAGI (reference sequence). The DNA for the CDR3 is TGTGCCAGCAGTTACGGAGGAACGTTTCCTGAAGCTTTCTTT. It is translated as CASSYGGTFPEAFF.

The V and J genes are TRBV7-6 and TRBJ1-4, with D possibly TRBD1 on 5 matching bases. Germline V gene sequence: CDR1 SGHVS, CDR2 FNYEAQ. CDR3 length: 16 residues. The V gene lost 2 bases and the J gene lost 0 bases, with 10 bases spanning the gap. The CDR3 here is CASSLTGATTNEKLFF. The CDR3 nucleotides are TGTGCCAGCAGCTTAACTGGGGCTACAACTAATGAAAAACTGTTTTTT.

The V call is TRBV6-6, the J call TRBJ1-2; D is unclear. Germline-derived CDR1 and CDR2 are MNHNY and SVGAGI (reference sequence). The length of the CDR3 is 11 residues. Between the trimmed V and J ends, which lost 10 bases and 7 bases, there was a span of 13 bases. The CDR3 DNA reads as TGTGCCACCCGACGGGAAGGTGGCTACACCTTC. This codes for CATRREGGYTF.

The V and J genes are TRBV9 and TRBJ1-5; D unresolved. V lost 0 bases to trimming and J lost 4 bases, with 11 bases between them. This CDR3 has 15 amino acids. The germline CDR1 and CDR2 sequences are SGDLS and YYNGEE. CDR3 in amino acids: CASSVDPNGNQPQHF. In DNA, the CDR3 is TGTGCCAGCAGCGTAGATCCCAACGGGAATCAGCCCCAGCATTTT.

This clone is labeled medium-sized (0.01 to 0.1%). The chain carries TRBV4-3 and TRBJ2-7; 10 bases agree with TRBD1. With 5 bases clipped from V and 3 bases from J, the junction kept 7 bases outside the gene matches. The CDR3 has 15 amino acids. Germline loops: CDR1 LGHNA, CDR2 YSLEER. CDR3 sequence: CASSSGQGEFYEQYF. For the CDR3, the DNA is TGCGCCAGCAGCTCTGGACAGGGGGAGTTCTACGAGCAGTACTTC.

The chain has TRBV11-2 and TRBJ2-3; 7 positions match TRBD2. V was clipped by 5 bases and J by 2 bases; unmatched bases: 1. This CDR3 has 13 amino acids. Germline values: CDR1 SGHAT, CDR2 FQNNGV. CDR3 protein: CASSLAVTDTQYF. CDR3 bases: TGTGCCAGCAGCCTAGCGGTCACAGATACGCAGTATTTT.

The rearrangement joins TRBV5-1 to TRBJ2-2; 13 bases agree with TRBD2. This CDR3 spans 17 amino acids. Germline V gene lookup returns CDR1 SGHRS and CDR2 YFSETQ. Unmatched junction bases numbered 7, after V lost 3 bases and J lost 5 bases. CDR3 loop: CASSWTSGSPGTGELFF. In nucleotides, the CDR3 is TGCGCCAGCAGCTGGACTAGCGGGAGCCCCGGAACCGGGGAGCTGTTTTTT.

This clone showed up just once. The V call is TRBV2, the J call TRBJ2-7; D is possibly TRBD2 (5 bases). Trimming removed 11 bases at V and 7 bases at J, with 18 bases between. The germline CDR1 and CDR2 sequences are SNHLY and FYNNEI. The CDR3 is made up of 12 amino acids. DNA of the CDR3: TGTGCCTCCTCGGAGGTTTCGGGGGAGCAGTACTTC. Translated, it gives CASSEVSGEQYF.

J is TRBJ1-6 and V is TRBV18; D remains unclear. The CDR3 spans 14 residues. Trimming took off 2 bases at V and 7 bases at J, with 9 bases between the two ends. CDR1 KGHSH and CDR2 LQKENI come from the germline V gene. CDR3 sequence: CASSPGVGNSPLHF. DNA for the CDR3: TGTGCCAGCTCACCAGGTGTCGGGAATTCACCCCTCCACTTT.

The chain carries TRBV7-3 and TRBJ2-1, with TRBD1 matching over 9 bases. The V segment lost 1 base and the J segment 6 bases; nucleotides outside the gene matches: 10. The CDR3 has 17 residues. Looked up from germline, CDR1 is SGHTA and CDR2 is FQGTGA. The CDR3 DNA sequence: TGTGCCAGCAGCTTAATCCCCTCGGGACAGGGCGCCAATGAGCAGTTCTTC. Its protein is CASSLIPSGQGANEQFF. The full variable domain, with the rest looked up from reference TRBV7-3 and TRBJ2-1, is GAGVSQTPSNKVTEKGKYVELRCDPISGHTALYWYRQSLGQGPEFLIYFQGTGAADDSGLPNDRFFAVRPEGSVSTLKIQRTERGDSAVYLCASSLIPSGQGANEQFFGPGTRLTVL.

The chain links TRBV19 to TRBJ2-4; D might be TRBD2 (6 bases). The CDR3 has 15 amino acids. V lost 5 bases and J lost 1, with 12 bases in between. Germline V gene lookup returns CDR1 LNHDA and CDR2 SQIVND (reference sequence). The CDR3 is CASSASGSAKNIQYF. The CDR3 region has the DNA TGTGCCAGTAGTGCCAGCGGGTCCGCCAAAAACATTCAGTACTTC.

V is TRBV23-1 and J is TRBJ2-7, with D possibly matching TRBD1 (6 bases). TRBV23-1 is treated as an ORF (open reading frame) with a function not yet certain. CDR3 length: 18 amino acids. Deletions cut 2 bases from V and 2 bases from J, with 22 bases between. CDR3 amino acids: CASSQLFTDRPAPYEQYF. The CDR3 bases are TGCGCCAGCAGTCAACTCTTTACTGACAGGCCCGCTCCCTACGAGCAGTACTTC.

J is TRBJ2-5 and V is TRBV7-2, with a weak D call TRBD2 (5 bases). CDR3 length: 12 residues. V shed 5 bases and J shed 4 bases, with 8 bases lying between them. Germline V gene lookup returns CDR1 SGHTA and CDR2 FQGNSA. The CDR3 coding sequence is TGTGCCAGCAGCCCCCTAGCAGAGACCCAGTACTTC. The encoded protein is CASSPLAETQYF.

V usage is TRBV7-9 and J usage is TRBJ2-3, with TRBD2 identical over 8 bases. CDR3 length equals 17 residues. Per the germline V gene, CDR1 is SEHNR and CDR2 is FQNEAQ (reference sequence). V shed 5 bases, J shed 6 bases, and the junction held 16 bases outside the gene matches. The CDR3: CASSRPGTRGGMDTQYF. The CDR3 DNA is TGTGCCAGCAGCCGTCCCGGGACTAGAGGGGGGATGGATACGCAGTATTTT.

The chain combines TRBV18 with TRBJ2-1, with 10 bases fitting TRBD2. This CDR3 spans 16 amino acids. The J segment lost 8 bases and the V segment lost 0 bases, leaving 7 bases of the junction unmatched. The germline V gene encodes CDR1 KGHSH and CDR2 LQKENI. CDR3 in amino acids: CASSPPRLAGVYEQFF. In nucleotides, the CDR3 is TGTGCCAGCTCACCACCGCGGCTAGCGGGAGTATATGAGCAGTTCTTC.

In its sample, this clone was seen a few times. The rearrangement uses TRBV28 and TRBJ1-2; no firm D call. V was cut by 6 bases and J by 6 bases, with 14 bases left in between. CDR1 and CDR2 (germline): MDHEN, SYDVKM. This CDR3 is 13 amino acids long. The CDR3 DNA reads TGTGCCAGCAGCCTCTCTGCTAGGAATGGCTACACCTTC. Translated, it gives CASSLSARNGYTF.

J is TRBJ2-2 and V is TRBV18; D is unresolved. Germline V gene sequence: CDR1 KGHSH, CDR2 LQKENI. The CDR3 runs to 15 residues. Deletions cut 2 bases from V and 5 bases from J, with 12 bases between. CDR3 DNA: TGTGCCAGCTCACCAGGATTACAGTCAACCGGGGAGCTGTTTTTT. It translates to CASSPGLQSTGELFF. Filled out from reference TRBV18 and TRBJ2-2, the complete variable domain reads NAGVMQNPRHLVRRRGQEARLRCSPMKGHSHVYWYRQLPEEGLKFMVYLQKENIIDESGMPKERFSAEFPKEGPSILRIQQVVRGDSAAYFCASSPGLQSTGELFFGEGSRLTVL.

Within the sample, this clone is medium-sized (0.01 to 0.1%). The rearrangement links TRBV28 to TRBJ2-3; 9 bases agree with TRBD2. Germline CDR1 is MDHEN and CDR2 is SYDVKM. With 10 bases clipped from V and 2 bases from J, the junction kept 10 bases outside the gene matches. The CDR3 length is 15 residues. The CDR3 region is CATAYSGGFTDTQYF. Written as DNA, the CDR3 is TGTGCCACAGCTTATAGCGGGGGTTTCACAGATACGCAGTATTTT.

V gene TRBV3-1 (or the pseudogene TRBV3-2) combines with J gene TRBJ2-2; 11 bases map to TRBD1. The CDR3 runs to 19 residues. The V and J ends lost 1 base and 3 bases, in that order; junction bases with no gene match: 10. The germline CDR1 and CDR2 sequences are LGHDT and YNNKEL (reference sequence). The CDR3 spells CASSQGDRGTLIDTGELFF. CDR3 nucleotides: TGTGCCAGCAGCCAAGGGGACAGGGGGACCTTAATTGACACCGGGGAGCTGTTTTTT.

Only one count was recorded for this clone. V and J are TRBV5-5 and TRBJ2-1; 8 bases align to TRBD2. The germline V gene has CDR1 SGHKS and CDR2 YYEKEE (reference sequence). V gave up 1 base and J gave up 2 bases; unmatched junction bases: 2. The CDR3 covers 15 residues. The CDR3 region has the DNA TGTGCCAGCAGCTTGATAGCGGGGCCCTACAATGAGCAGTTCTTC. Translated: CASSLIAGPYNEQFF.

V gene TRBV11-3 combines with J gene TRBJ2-1; TRBD1 agrees at 9 bases. The ends lost 4 bases at V and 6 bases at J; junction bases unmatched: 1. The CDR3 length is 13 residues. The germline CDR1 and CDR2 sequences are SGHNT and YENEEA. The CDR3 spells CASSSGQGNEQFF. CDR3 DNA sequence: TGTGCCAGCAGCTCGGGACAGGGCAATGAGCAGTTCTTC.

This clone was picked up a small number of times. The V gene is TRBV6-6, the J gene TRBJ2-7; D is unresolved. Between the trimmed V and J ends, which lost 6 bases and 4 bases, there was a span of 16 bases. Germline V gene sequence: CDR1 MNHNY, CDR2 SVGAGI (reference sequence). This CDR3 spans 14 amino acids. CDR3 residues: CASRLEPTHYEQYF. In DNA, the CDR3 is TGTGCCAGCAGGCTCGAACCTACCCATTACGAGCAGTACTTC.